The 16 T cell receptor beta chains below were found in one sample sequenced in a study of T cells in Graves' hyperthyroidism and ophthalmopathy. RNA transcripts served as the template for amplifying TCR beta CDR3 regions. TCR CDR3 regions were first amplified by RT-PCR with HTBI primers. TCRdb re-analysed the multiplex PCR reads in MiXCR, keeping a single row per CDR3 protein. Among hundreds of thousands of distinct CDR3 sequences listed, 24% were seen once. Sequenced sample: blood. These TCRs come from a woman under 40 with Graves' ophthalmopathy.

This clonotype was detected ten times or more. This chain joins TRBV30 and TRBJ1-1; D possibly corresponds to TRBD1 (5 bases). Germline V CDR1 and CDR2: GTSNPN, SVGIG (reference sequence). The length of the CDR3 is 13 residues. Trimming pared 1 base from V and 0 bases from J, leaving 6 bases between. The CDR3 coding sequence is TGTGCCTGGAGTGGGGGGATGAACACTGAAGCTTTCTTT. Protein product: CAWSGGMNTEAFF. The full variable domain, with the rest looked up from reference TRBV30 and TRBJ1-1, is SQTIHQWPATLVQPVGSPLSLECTVEGTSNPNLYWYRQAAGRGLQLLFYSVGIGQISSEVPQNLSASRPQDRQFILSSKKLLLSDSGFYLCAWSGGMNTEAFFGQGTRLTVV.

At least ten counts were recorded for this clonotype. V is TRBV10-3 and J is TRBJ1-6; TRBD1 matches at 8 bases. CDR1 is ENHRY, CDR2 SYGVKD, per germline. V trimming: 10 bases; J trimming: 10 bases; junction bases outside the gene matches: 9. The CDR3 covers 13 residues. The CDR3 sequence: CATSPGQASPLHF. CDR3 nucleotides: TGTGCCACCTCACCGGGACAGGCCTCACCCCTCCACTTT.

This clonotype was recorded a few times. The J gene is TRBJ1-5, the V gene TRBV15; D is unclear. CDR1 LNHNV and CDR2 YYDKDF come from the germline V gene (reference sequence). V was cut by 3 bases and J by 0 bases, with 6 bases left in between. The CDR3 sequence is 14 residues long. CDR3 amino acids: CATSSPDSNQPQHF. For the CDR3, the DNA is TGTGCCACCAGCAGCCCAGATAGCAATCAGCCCCAGCATTTT.

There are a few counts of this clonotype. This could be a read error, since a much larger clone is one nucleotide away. CDR3 protein: CASSQPHLNTEAFF. The DNA of the CDR3 is TGTGCCAGCAGCCAACCCCACCTGAACACTGAAGCTTTCTTT. V gene TRBV3-1 combines with J gene TRBJ1-1; D uncertain. This CDR3 contains 14 residues. V gave up 2 bases and J gave up 0 bases, with 7 bases separating them. Germline CDR1 reads LGHDT; CDR2 reads YNNKEL (reference sequence). Combining the CDR3 with reference TRBV3-1 and TRBJ1-1 gives the whole variable domain DTAVSQTPKYLVTQMGNDKSIKCEQNLGHDTMYWYKQDSKKFLKIMFSYNNKELIINETVPNRFSPKSPDKAHLNLHINSLELGDSAVYFCASSQPHLNTEAFFGQGTRLTVV.

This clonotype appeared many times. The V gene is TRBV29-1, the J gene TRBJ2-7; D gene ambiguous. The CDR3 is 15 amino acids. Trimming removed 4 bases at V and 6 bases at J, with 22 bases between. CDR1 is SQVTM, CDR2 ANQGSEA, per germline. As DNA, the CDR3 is TGCAGCGTTGGGGCCTCTCTGGAGAATGTCCGCGAGCAGTACTTC. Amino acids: CSVGASLENVREQYF.

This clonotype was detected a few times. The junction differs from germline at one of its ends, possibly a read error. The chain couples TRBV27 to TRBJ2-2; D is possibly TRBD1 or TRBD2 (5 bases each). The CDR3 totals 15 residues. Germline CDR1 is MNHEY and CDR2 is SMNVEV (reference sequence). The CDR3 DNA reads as TGTGCCAGCAGCCCTCCAGGGATGGGGACCGGGGAGCTGTGTTTT. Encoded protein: CASSPPGMGTGELCF.

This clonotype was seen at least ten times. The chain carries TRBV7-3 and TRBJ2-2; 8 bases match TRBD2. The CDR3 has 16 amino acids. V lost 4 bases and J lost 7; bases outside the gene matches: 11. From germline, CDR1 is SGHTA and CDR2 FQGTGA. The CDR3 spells CASSSRGGLTYGELFF. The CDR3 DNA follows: TGTGCCAGCAGCTCACGGGGGGGCCTAACCTACGGGGAGCTGTTTTTT.

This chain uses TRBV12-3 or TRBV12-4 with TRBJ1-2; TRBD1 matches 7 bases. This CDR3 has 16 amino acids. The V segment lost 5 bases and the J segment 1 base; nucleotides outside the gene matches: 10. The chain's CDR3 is CASSTNRDRVNYGYTF. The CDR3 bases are TGTGCCAGCAGTACCAACCGCGACAGGGTTAACTATGGCTACACCTTC.

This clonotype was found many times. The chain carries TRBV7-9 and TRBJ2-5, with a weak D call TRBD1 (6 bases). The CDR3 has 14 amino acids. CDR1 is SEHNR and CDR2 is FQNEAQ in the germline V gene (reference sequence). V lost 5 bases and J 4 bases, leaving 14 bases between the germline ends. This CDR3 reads CASSAGTQLETQYF. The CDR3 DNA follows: TGTGCCAGCAGCGCCGGGACACAGCTAGAGACCCAGTACTTC. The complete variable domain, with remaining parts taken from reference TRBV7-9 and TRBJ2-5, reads DTGVSQNPRHKITKRGQNVTFRCDPISEHNRLYWYRQTLGQGPEFLTYFQNEAQLEKSRLLSDRFSAERPKGSFSTLEIQRTEQGDSAMYLCASSAGTQLETQYFGPGTRLLVL.

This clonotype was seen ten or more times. The CDR3 DNA reads TGTGCCAGCAGCCCCTGGACAGGGGAGAGCAATCAGCCCCAGCATTTT. Protein: CASSPWTGESNQPQHF. The J gene is TRBJ1-5, the V gene TRBV7-2, with TRBD1 identical over 9 bases. J gave up 1 base and V 5 bases, and 6 bases lay outside the gene matches. Germline V gene data show CDR1 as SGHTA and CDR2 as FQGNSA. The CDR3 sequence is 16 residues long.

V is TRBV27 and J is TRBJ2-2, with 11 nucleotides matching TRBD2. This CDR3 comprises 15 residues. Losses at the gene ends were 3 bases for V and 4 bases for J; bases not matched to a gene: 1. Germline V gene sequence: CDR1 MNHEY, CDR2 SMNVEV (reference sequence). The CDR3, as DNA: TGTGCCAGCAGTTTGGGACTAGCGGCCACCGGGGAGCTGTTTTTT. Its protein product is CASSLGLAATGELFF.

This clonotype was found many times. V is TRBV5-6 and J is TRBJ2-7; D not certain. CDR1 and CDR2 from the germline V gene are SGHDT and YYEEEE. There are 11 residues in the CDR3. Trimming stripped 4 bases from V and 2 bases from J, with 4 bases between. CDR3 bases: TGTGCCAGCAGCACTACCTACGAGCAGTACTTC. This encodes CASSTTYEQYF.

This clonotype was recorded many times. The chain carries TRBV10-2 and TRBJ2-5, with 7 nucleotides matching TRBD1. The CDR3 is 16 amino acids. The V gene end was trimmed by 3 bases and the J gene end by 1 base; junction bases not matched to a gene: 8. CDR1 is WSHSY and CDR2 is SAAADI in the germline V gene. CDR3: CASSDVVGQVQETQYF. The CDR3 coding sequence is TGCGCCAGCAGTGATGTGGTAGGACAGGTCCAAGAGACCCAGTACTTC.

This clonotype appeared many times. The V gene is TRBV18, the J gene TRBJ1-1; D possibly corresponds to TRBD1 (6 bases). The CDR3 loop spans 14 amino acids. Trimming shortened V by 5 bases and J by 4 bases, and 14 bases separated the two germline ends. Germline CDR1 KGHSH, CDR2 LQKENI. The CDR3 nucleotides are TGTGCCAGCTCATCAGGGGCCGCGAGCACTGAAGCTTTCTTT. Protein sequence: CASSSGAASTEAFF. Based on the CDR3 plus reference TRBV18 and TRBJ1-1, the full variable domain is NAGVMQNPRHLVRRRGQEARLRCSPMKGHSHVYWYRQLPEEGLKFMVYLQKENIIDESGMPKERFSAEFPKEGPSILRIQQVVRGDSAAYFCASSSGAASTEAFFGQGTRLTVV.

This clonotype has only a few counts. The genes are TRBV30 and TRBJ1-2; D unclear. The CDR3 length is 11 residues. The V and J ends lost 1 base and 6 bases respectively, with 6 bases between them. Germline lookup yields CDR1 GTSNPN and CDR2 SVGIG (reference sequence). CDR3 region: CAWSARDGYTF. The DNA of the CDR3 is TGTGCCTGGAGTGCCAGAGATGGCTACACCTTC.

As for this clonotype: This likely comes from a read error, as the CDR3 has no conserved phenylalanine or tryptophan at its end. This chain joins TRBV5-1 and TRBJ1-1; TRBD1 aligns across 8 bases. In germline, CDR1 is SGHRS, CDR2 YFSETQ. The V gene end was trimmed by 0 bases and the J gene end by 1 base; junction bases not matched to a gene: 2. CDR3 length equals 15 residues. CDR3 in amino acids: CASSLDTGGNTEAFV. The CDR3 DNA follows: TGCGCCAGCAGCTTGGATACAGGGGGGAACACTGAAGCTTTCGTT.